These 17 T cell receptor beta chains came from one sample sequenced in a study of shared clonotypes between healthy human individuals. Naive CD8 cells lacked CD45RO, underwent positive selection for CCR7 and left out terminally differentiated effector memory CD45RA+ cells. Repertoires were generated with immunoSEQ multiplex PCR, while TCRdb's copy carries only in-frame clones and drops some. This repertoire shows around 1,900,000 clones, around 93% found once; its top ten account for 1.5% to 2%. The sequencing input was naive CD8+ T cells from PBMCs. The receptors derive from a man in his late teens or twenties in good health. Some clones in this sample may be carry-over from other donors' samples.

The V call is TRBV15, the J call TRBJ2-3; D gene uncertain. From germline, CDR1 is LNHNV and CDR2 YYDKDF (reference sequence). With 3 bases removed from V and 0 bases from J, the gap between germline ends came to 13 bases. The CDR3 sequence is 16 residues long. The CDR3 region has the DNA TGTGCCACCAGCAGGGGCCCCTCCTTGAGCACAGATACGCAGTATTTT. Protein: CATSRGPSLSTDTQYF.

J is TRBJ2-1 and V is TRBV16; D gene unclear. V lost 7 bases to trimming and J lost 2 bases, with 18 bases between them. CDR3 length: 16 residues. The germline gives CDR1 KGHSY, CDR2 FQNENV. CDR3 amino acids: CASTHSEERPYNEQFF. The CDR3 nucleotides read TGTGCCAGCACTCATTCCGAGGAGCGCCCCTACAATGAGCAGTTCTTC.

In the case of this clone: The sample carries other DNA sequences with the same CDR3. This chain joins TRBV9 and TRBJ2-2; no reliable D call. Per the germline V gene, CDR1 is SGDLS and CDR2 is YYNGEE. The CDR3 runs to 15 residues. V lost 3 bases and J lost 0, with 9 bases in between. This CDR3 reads CASSAGRANTGELFF. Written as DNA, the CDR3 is TGTGCCAGCAGCGCCGGACGTGCGAACACCGGGGAGCTGTTTTTT.

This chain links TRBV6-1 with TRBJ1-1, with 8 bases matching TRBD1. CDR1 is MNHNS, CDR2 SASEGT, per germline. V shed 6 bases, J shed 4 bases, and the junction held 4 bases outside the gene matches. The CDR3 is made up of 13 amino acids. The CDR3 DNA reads TGTGCCAGCAGGACAGGGGAGGGCACTGAAGCTTTCTTT. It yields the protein CASRTGEGTEAFF.

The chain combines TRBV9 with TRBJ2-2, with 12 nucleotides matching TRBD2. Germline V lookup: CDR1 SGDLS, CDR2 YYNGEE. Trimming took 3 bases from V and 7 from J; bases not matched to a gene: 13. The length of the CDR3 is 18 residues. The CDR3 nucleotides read TGTGCCAGCAGCGCTTATTCTAGCGGGAGGGCCGATGGCGGGGAGCTGTTTTTT. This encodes CASSAYSSGRADGGELFF.

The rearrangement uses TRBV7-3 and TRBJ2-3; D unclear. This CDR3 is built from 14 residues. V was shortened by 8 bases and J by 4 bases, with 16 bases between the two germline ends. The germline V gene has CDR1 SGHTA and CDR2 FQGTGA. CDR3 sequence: CASSRLGSADTQYF. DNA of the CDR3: TGTGCCAGCTCTAGGCTAGGATCAGCAGATACGCAGTATTTT.

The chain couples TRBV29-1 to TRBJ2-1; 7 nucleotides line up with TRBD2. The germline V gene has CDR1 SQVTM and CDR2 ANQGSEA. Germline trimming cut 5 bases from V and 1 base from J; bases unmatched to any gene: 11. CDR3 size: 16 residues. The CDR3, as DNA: TGCAGCGTTCGGGGGAGGGCCGAAGTATCCTACAATGAGCAGTTCTTC. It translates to CSVRGRAEVSYNEQFF.

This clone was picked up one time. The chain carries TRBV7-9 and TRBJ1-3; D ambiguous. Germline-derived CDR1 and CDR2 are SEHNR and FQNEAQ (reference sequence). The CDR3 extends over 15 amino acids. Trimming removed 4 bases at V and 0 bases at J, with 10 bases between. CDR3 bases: TGTGCCAGCAGCTCCCGGGCCGACTCTGGAAACACCATATATTTT. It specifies CASSSRADSGNTIYF.

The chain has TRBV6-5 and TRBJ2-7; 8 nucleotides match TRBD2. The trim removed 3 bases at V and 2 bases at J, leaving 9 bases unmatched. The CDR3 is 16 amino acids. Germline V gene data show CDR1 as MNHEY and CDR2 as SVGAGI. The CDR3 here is CASSYQLADLTYEQYF. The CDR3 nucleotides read TGTGCCAGCAGTTATCAACTAGCGGACCTTACCTACGAGCAGTACTTC.

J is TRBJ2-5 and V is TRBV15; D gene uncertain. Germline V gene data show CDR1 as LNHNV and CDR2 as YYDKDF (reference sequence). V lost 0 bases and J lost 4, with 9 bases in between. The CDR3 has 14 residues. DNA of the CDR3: TGTGCCACCAGCAGAGATGCGGTGACAGAGACCCAGTACTTC. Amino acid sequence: CATSRDAVTETQYF.

The CDR3 protein is CASTSTRTGYEKLFF. CDR3 coding DNA: TGTGCCAGCACCTCCACGAGGACAGGGTATGAAAAACTGTTTTTT. The J gene is TRBJ1-4, the V gene TRBV27, with TRBD1 identical over 8 bases. The CDR3 runs to 15 residues. Losses at the gene ends were 7 bases for V and 6 bases for J; bases not matched to a gene: 10. The germline V gene has CDR1 MNHEY and CDR2 SMNVEV (reference sequence).

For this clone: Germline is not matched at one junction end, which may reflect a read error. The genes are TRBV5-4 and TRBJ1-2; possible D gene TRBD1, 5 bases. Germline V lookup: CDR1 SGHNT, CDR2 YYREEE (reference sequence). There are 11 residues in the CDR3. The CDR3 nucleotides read TGCCGAATTCGGGGGGATCAGGGCTACACCTTC. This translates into CRIRGDQGYTF. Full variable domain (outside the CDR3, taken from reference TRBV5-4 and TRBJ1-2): ETGVTQSPTHLIKTRGQQVTLRCSSQSGHNTVSWYQQALGQGPQFIFQYYREEENGRGNFPPRFSGLQFPNYSSELNVNALELDDSALYLCRIRGDQGYTFGSGTRLTVV.

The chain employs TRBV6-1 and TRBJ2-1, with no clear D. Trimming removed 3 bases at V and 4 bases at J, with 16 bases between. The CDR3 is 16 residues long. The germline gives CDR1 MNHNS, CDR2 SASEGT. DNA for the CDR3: TGTGCCAGCAGTGAGGAGACGTGGAGTTCGTACAATGAGCAGTTCTTC. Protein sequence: CASSEETWSSYNEQFF.

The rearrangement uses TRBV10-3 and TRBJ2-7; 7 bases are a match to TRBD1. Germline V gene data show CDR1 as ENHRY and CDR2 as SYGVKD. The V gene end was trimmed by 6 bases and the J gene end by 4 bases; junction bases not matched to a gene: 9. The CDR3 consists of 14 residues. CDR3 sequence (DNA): TGTGCCATCAGCGACAGGGACCACCCTTACGAGCAGTACTTC. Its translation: CAISDRDHPYEQYF.

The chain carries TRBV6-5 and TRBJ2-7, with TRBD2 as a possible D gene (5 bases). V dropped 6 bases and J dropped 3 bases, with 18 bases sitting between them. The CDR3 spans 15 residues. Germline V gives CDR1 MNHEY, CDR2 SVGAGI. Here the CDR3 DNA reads TGTGCCAGCAGCACTGGACTCAAGGAACACTACGAGCAGTACTTC. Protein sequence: CASSTGLKEHYEQYF.

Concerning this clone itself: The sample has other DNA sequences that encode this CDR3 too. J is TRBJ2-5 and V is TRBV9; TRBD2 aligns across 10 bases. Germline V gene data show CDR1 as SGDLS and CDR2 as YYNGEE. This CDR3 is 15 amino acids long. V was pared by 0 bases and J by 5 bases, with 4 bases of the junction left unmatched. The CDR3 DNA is TGTGCCAGCAGCGTAGAGGGACTAGCGAGGGAGACCCAGTACTTC. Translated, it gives CASSVEGLARETQYF.

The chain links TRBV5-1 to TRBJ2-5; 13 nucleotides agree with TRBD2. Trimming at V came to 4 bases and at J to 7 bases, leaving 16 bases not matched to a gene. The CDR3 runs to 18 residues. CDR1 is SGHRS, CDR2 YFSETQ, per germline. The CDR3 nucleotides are TGCGCCAGCAGCCCGGGGACTAGCGGGAAGGCGCCTTGGCGGACCCAGTACTTC. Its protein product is CASSPGTSGKAPWRTQYF.